The next 2 T cell receptor beta chains were all read from a single sample in a study of blood T cell repertoires in COVID-19. The protocol was immunoSEQ multiplex PCR, while the TCRdb copy is restricted to in-frame clones and leaves out a portion. The table includes some 53,000 clones, 70% to 90% detected once. The source material was peripheral blood. All receptors come from a man between 65 and 85 years old with acute or convalescent COVID-19.

V usage is TRBV27 and J usage is TRBJ1-1, with 10 nucleotides matching TRBD1. The CDR3 runs to 17 residues. Unmatched junction bases numbered 6, after V lost 0 bases and J lost 2 bases. The germline V gene encodes CDR1 MNHEY and CDR2 SMNVEV (reference sequence). The CDR3 loop is CASSLSDRGNLNTEAFF. The CDR3, as DNA: TGTGCCAGCAGTTTATCGGACAGGGGGAATCTTAACACTGAAGCTTTCTTT.

CDR3 DNA: TGTGCCAGCAGCTCCTCGACGGGGGGAAACACCATATATTTT. Protein: CASSSSTGGNTIYF. The J gene is TRBJ1-3, the V gene TRBV7-2; D gene uncertain. The CDR3 covers 14 residues. The germline V gene has CDR1 SGHTA and CDR2 FQGNSA. Trimming took 4 bases from V and 4 from J, leaving 11 bases between them.